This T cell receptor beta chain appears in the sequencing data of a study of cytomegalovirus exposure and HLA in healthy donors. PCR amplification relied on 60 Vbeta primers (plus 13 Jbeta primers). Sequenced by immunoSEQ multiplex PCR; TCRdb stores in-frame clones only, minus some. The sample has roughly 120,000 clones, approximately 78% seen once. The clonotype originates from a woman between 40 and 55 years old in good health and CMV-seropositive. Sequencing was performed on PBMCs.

In DNA form, the CDR3 reads TGCGCCAGCAGCCAAGGTCCAGGGGCACTATCCTCCTATAATTCACCCCTCCACTTT. Its protein is CASSQGPGALSSYNSPLHF. This rearrangement joins TRBV4-3 to TRBJ1-6; D is possibly TRBD1 (6 bases). Germline values: CDR1 LGHNA, CDR2 YSLEER. The germline V and J ends were trimmed by 1 base and 0 bases, with 16 bases remaining between them. CDR3 size: 19 residues.